These 27 T cell receptor beta chains were sequenced from one sample in a study of cytomegalovirus exposure and HLA in healthy donors (dated by TCRdb to between 2016 and 2019). Receptors were amplified or captured by the immunoSEQ multiplex PCR assay. The multiplex PCR relied on a mix of 60 forward primers for TCR Vbeta segments and 13 reverse primers for TCR Jbeta segments. TCRdb took over this immuneACCESS table, retaining in-frame rearrangements with V and J assigned. Such tables are incomplete; in checked studies, under half of the missing clones stem from an unresolved V gene, and the remainder is unexplained. The sample table lists about 110,000 clones, around 70% of them with a count of one. The ten largest make up approximately 1.3% of the sample. The sequenced material came from PBMCs. The receptors were sampled from a man aged 35 to 55 in good health and CMV-seronegative.

The table lists this clone with a count of one. The V call is TRBV2, the J call TRBJ2-3; 9 nucleotides line up with TRBD1. J lost 3 bases, V lost 5 bases, and 3 bases had no gene match. Germline loops: CDR1 SNHLY, CDR2 FYNNEI. The CDR3 is 14 amino acids. The CDR3 loop is CASSHRGLTDTQYF. CDR3 coding DNA: TGTGCCAGCAGTCACAGGGGGCTGACAGATACGCAGTATTTT.

CDR3 coding DNA: TGTGCCAGCAGCTTAGTAAGGACAGGGTTCGCCGAGCAGTACTTC. This encodes CASSLVRTGFAEQYF. The rearrangement uses TRBV7-2 and TRBJ2-7; 8 nucleotides match TRBD1. From germline, CDR1 is SGHTA and CDR2 FQGNSA. The CDR3 sequence is 15 residues long. V shed 1 base and J 6 bases; nucleotides not matched to a gene: 8.

The chain combines TRBV19 with TRBJ2-5; tentative D call: TRBD1 (6 bases). The CDR3 runs 16 residues. The ends were cut back, 1 base at V and 5 bases at J, with 17 bases in the middle. Germline lookup yields CDR1 LNHDA and CDR2 SQIVND (reference sequence). In DNA form, the CDR3 reads TGTGCCAGTAGTATAGGTCAGGGGCGTAATGGGGAGACCCAGTACTTC. Protein sequence: CASSIGQGRNGETQYF.

This rearrangement joins TRBV5-4 to TRBJ2-7; 7 bases match TRBD1. The V segment lost 0 bases and the J segment 1 base; nucleotides outside the gene matches: 4. The CDR3 runs 15 residues. Germline V gene sequence: CDR1 SGHNT, CDR2 YYREEE (reference sequence). CDR3 nucleotides: TGTGCCAGCAGCTTGGGGACAGGCCCGTCCTACGAGCAGTACTTC. Protein sequence: CASSLGTGPSYEQYF.

This clone was observed once. V is TRBV5-1 and J is TRBJ1-1; D possibly corresponds to TRBD1 (5 bases). This CDR3 spans 15 amino acids. V gave up 0 bases and J gave up 3 bases, with 12 bases separating them. CDR1 and CDR2 from the germline V gene are SGHRS and YFSETQ. This chain's CDR3 is CASSLAGPGDTEAFF. CDR3 DNA sequence: TGCGCCAGCAGCTTGGCAGGTCCGGGGGACACTGAAGCTTTCTTT.

The gene calls are TRBV28 and TRBJ1-6; 9 bases map to TRBD1. CDR3 length: 12 amino acids. CDR1 is MDHEN and CDR2 is SYDVKM in the germline V gene. The V segment lost 8 bases and the J segment 9 bases; nucleotides outside the gene matches: 2. The CDR3 region has the DNA TGTGCCAGCCGGGACAGGGTTTCACCCCTCCACTTT. Protein: CASRDRVSPLHF. The variable domain in full, completed from reference TRBV28 and TRBJ1-6, reads DVKVTQSSRYLVKRTGEKVFLECVQDMDHENMFWYRQDPGLGLRLIYFSYDVKMKEKGDIPEGYSVSREKKERFSLILESASTNQTSMYLCASRDRVSPLHFGNGTRLTVT.

As regards this clone: An end of the junction differs from the germline gene, which may be a read error. This chain connects TRBV7-9 to TRBJ1-6; D remains ambiguous. Looked up from germline, CDR1 is SEHNR and CDR2 is FQNEAQ (reference sequence). The CDR3 runs to 13 residues. The CDR3: CSSSEQYNSPLHF. The CDR3 nucleotides read TGTTCCAGCAGCGAACAGTATAATTCACCCCTCCACTTT.

The CDR3 loop reads CASSQGTSALWGSYEQYF. The CDR3 region has the DNA TGTGCCAGCAGCCAAGGGACTAGCGCGCTTTGGGGCTCCTACGAGCAGTACTTC. This chain connects TRBV7-9 to TRBJ2-7, with TRBD2 matching over 10 bases. Per the germline V gene, CDR1 is SEHNR and CDR2 is FQNEAQ (reference sequence). Trimming took 5 bases from V and 0 from J; bases not matched to a gene: 13. The CDR3 spans 18 residues. Looking up the rest from reference TRBV7-9 and TRBJ2-7 gives the full variable domain: DTGVSQNPRHKITKRGQNVTFRCDPISEHNRLYWYRQTLGQGPEFLTYFQNEAQLEKSRLLSDRFSAERPKGSFSTLEIQRTEQGDSAMYLCASSQGTSALWGSYEQYFGPGTRLTVT.

The V and J genes are TRBV7-2 and TRBJ2-5; perhaps TRBD1 as D (6 bases). The CDR3 is made up of 16 amino acids. The germline V gene has CDR1 SGHTA and CDR2 FQGNSA. Trimming removed 5 bases at V and 1 base at J, with 17 bases between. CDR3 coding DNA: TGTGCCAGCAGCGGGGCTACGGGGACAATCCAAGAGACCCAGTACTTC. Its translation: CASSGATGTIQETQYF.

V gene TRBV6-5 combines with J gene TRBJ2-5, with TRBD2 matching 11 bases. This CDR3 has 16 amino acids. Germline loops: CDR1 MNHEY, CDR2 SVGAGI. The V segment lost 4 bases and the J segment 2 bases; nucleotides outside the gene matches: 6. In nucleotides, the CDR3 is TGTGCCAGCAGTTCGTCTAGCGGGGGGCTACAAGAGACCCAGTACTTC. Encoded protein: CASSSSSGGLQETQYF.

J is TRBJ2-3 and V is TRBV5-1; D is possibly TRBD1 (6 bases). The germline V gene has CDR1 SGHRS and CDR2 YFSETQ. With 0 bases removed from V and 1 base from J, the gap between germline ends came to 6 bases. The CDR3 consists of 14 residues. The DNA of the CDR3 is TGCGCCAGCAGCTTGGGGGGGCGCACAGATACGCAGTATTTT. Amino acids: CASSLGGRTDTQYF.

The chain uses TRBV4-2 and TRBJ1-2; D not certain. Between the trimmed V and J ends, which lost 3 bases and 1 base, there was a span of 6 bases. The CDR3 consists of 13 residues. The V gene's germline CDR1 is LGHNA and CDR2 YNFKEQ. Here the CDR3 DNA reads TGTGCCAGCAGCCAGGGAGATAACTATGGCTACACCTTC. Translation gives CASSQGDNYGYTF.

This clone was seen only a few times. The chain joins TRBV5-1 to TRBJ1-1, with 11 bases lining up with TRBD1. V dropped 5 bases and J dropped 11; count of bases not matched to a gene: 11. The CDR3 is 14 residues long. CDR1 SGHRS and CDR2 YFSETQ come from the germline V gene. The CDR3 region is CASRHRTGGEDAFF. For the CDR3, the DNA is TGCGCCAGCAGACATAGGACAGGGGGCGAGGATGCTTTCTTT. The full variable domain, rest sourced from reference TRBV5-1 and TRBJ1-1, is KAGVTQTPRYLIKTRGQQVTLSCSPISGHRSVSWYQQTPGQGLQFLFEYFSETQRNKGNFPGRFSGRQFSNSRSEMNVSTLELGDSALYLCASRHRTGGEDAFFGQGTRLTVV.

The V call is TRBV5-4, the J call TRBJ2-2; unclear D gene. The CDR3 is 13 amino acids. CDR1 is SGHNT, CDR2 YYREEE, per germline (reference sequence). The V end lost 2 bases, the J end lost 1 base, and 3 bases lay between the germline ends. CDR3 nucleotide sequence: TGTGCCAGCAGCTTCGGGAACACCGGGGAGCTGTTTTTT. It encodes CASSFGNTGELFF.

The chain joins TRBV28 to TRBJ2-1; 8 nucleotides align to TRBD2. The CDR3 sequence is 15 residues long. J was trimmed by 8 bases and V by 8 bases; bases with no gene match: 14. CDR1 is MDHEN, CDR2 SYDVKM, per germline. The DNA of the CDR3 is TGTGCCAGCCGTGGGGGGGGGAGCGGGAGCCATGAGCAGTTCTTC. It yields the protein CASRGGGSGSHEQFF.

This clone has a single count. The rearrangement links TRBV30 to TRBJ2-7, with a tentative D call TRBD2 (6 bases). There are 12 residues in the CDR3. The germline V gene encodes CDR1 GTSNPN and CDR2 SVGIG (reference sequence). Trimming pared 7 bases from V and 5 bases from J, leaving 15 bases between. The CDR3: CASDLPGDEQYF. The CDR3 coding sequence is TGTGCCTCCGACCTTCCGGGGGACGAGCAGTACTTC.

The CDR3 DNA reads as TGTGCCAGTACCGCCACAGGGAATCAGCCCCAGCATTTT. Residues: CASTATGNQPQHF. The chain couples TRBV19 to TRBJ1-5, with a possible D match to TRBD1 (6 bases). Trimming cost V 7 bases and J 4 bases, with 11 bases left between them. This CDR3 is 13 amino acids long. The germline CDR1 and CDR2 sequences are LNHDA and SQIVND (reference sequence).

The chain carries TRBV4-1 and TRBJ1-2; D unclear. The germline V gene has CDR1 MGHRA and CDR2 YSYEKL. Deletions cut 5 bases from V and 2 bases from J, with 9 bases between. CDR3 length: 13 residues. CDR3 residues: CASSKEGNYGYTF. Written as DNA, the CDR3 is TGCGCCAGCAGCAAGGAGGGAAACTATGGCTACACCTTC.

This clone was detected only once. The CDR3 sequence: CASSYSSSGYETQYF. CDR3 in DNA: TGTGCCAGCAGTTACTCGTCTAGCGGGTACGAGACCCAGTACTTC. The chain uses TRBV6-5 and TRBJ2-5, with 8 bases matching TRBD2. CDR1 is MNHEY, CDR2 SVGAGI, per germline. This CDR3 region has 15 residues. J was trimmed by 5 bases and V by 0 bases; bases with no gene match: 5.

Only a few counts were recorded for this clone. The chain uses TRBV2 and TRBJ2-3; 8 bases line up with TRBD2. The V and J ends lost 5 bases and 4 bases, in that order; junction bases with no gene match: 8. CDR1 and CDR2 from the germline V gene are SNHLY and FYNNEI. This CDR3 spans 15 amino acids. The CDR3 reads CASSTSGGAADTQYF. The CDR3 nucleotides are TGTGCCAGCAGTACGTCCGGGGGGGCCGCAGATACGCAGTATTTT.

This clone occurred once. The rearrangement uses TRBV5-4 and TRBJ2-7, with a weak D call TRBD1 (5 bases). The CDR3 consists of 16 residues. V lost 1 base to trimming and J lost 4 bases, with 18 bases between them. Germline V gene lookup returns CDR1 SGHNT and CDR2 YYREEE (reference sequence). CDR3 amino acids: CASSLYGQGWLYEQYF. CDR3 in DNA: TGTGCCAGCAGCTTGTACGGCCAGGGCTGGTTATACGAGCAGTACTTC.

This chain joins TRBV4-1 and TRBJ1-1; D gene uncertain. Germline CDR1 is MGHRA and CDR2 is YSYEKL. V shed 2 bases and J shed 3 bases, with 10 bases lying between them. The CDR3 runs to 14 residues. The CDR3 nucleotides read TGCGCCAGCAGCCAATCTACCGTTTACACTGAAGCTTTCTTT. Translation gives CASSQSTVYTEAFF.

V is TRBV6-5 and J is TRBJ1-1; no firm D call. Germline loops: CDR1 MNHEY, CDR2 SVGAGI. The CDR3 contains 14 residues. V dropped 7 bases and J dropped 4 bases, with 16 bases sitting between them. The CDR3: CASTPGFRGTEAFF. The CDR3 bases are TGTGCCAGCACCCCGGGCTTCCGGGGCACTGAAGCTTTCTTT.

The chain couples TRBV6-1 to TRBJ2-5, with a tentative D call TRBD1 (6 bases). The CDR3 extends over 14 amino acids. Trimming removed 0 bases at V and 4 bases at J, with 9 bases between. Germline V gene sequence: CDR1 MNHNS, CDR2 SASEGT. The CDR3 is CASSEAVRGETQYF. The CDR3 nucleotides read TGTGCCAGCAGTGAAGCTGTCAGGGGAGAGACCCAGTACTTC.

This chain joins TRBV27 and TRBJ1-2, with D possibly matching TRBD1 (5 bases). The CDR3 runs to 13 residues. Trimming shortened V by 5 bases and J by 4 bases, and 11 bases separated the two germline ends. Germline CDR1 is MNHEY and CDR2 is SMNVEV (reference sequence). CDR3 amino acids: CASSPRDFYGYTF. Here the CDR3 DNA reads TGTGCCAGCAGTCCCAGGGACTTCTATGGCTACACCTTC.

The V call is TRBV11-3, the J call TRBJ2-1, with 12 bases lining up with TRBD2. J gave up 6 bases and V 5 bases, and 5 bases lay outside the gene matches. Germline loops: CDR1 SGHNT, CDR2 YENEEA. The CDR3 is 15 amino acids. The CDR3 region is CASSAGTSGPNEQFF. CDR3 bases: TGTGCCAGCAGCGCCGGGACTAGCGGGCCCAATGAGCAGTTCTTC.

J is TRBJ2-1 and V is TRBV19; 9 bases agree with TRBD1. This CDR3 contains 15 residues. Germline loops: CDR1 LNHDA, CDR2 SQIVND (reference sequence). The J segment lost 6 bases and the V segment lost 7 bases, leaving 10 bases of the junction unmatched. The DNA of the CDR3 is TGTGCCAGTAACCACGGGACAGGGCGGATCAATGAGCAGTTCTTC. Translated, it gives CASNHGTGRINEQFF. Together with reference TRBV19 and TRBJ2-1, the CDR3 gives the full variable domain: DGGITQSPKYLFRKEGQNVTLSCEQNLNHDAMYWYRQDPGQGLRLIYYSQIVNDFQKGDIAEGYSVSREKKESFPLTVTSAQKNPTAFYLCASNHGTGRINEQFFGPGTRLTVL.